One sample yielded the 26 T cell receptor beta chains listed below, sequenced in a study of response to subunit inactivated influenza vaccine. TCRdb fed the RT-PCR reads into MiXCR, producing one record per CDR3 protein. This sample has hundreds of thousands of distinct CDR3 sequences, with under 20% found just once. The specimen was PBMCs from blood, collected 5 days after vaccination. The source is a man between 45 and 60 years old who received an inactivated influenza vaccine.

This clonotype was seen a handful of times. The rearrangement links TRBV29-1 to TRBJ2-3; D remains ambiguous. CDR3 length: 13 amino acids. The germline V gene has CDR1 SQVTM and CDR2 ANQGSEA. V lost 4 bases and J 0 bases, leaving 8 bases between the germline ends. CDR3 nucleotide sequence: TGCAGCGTTGCGTGGATTAGCACAGATACGCAGTATTTT. Translated: CSVAWISTDTQYF.

This clonotype has a handful of counts. The V gene is TRBV12-3 or TRBV12-4, the J gene TRBJ2-1, with a possible D match to TRBD2 (6 bases). V was trimmed by 6 bases and J by 5 bases, leaving 17 bases between them. CDR3 length equals 15 residues. Here the CDR3 DNA reads TGTGCCAGCAGACCCGACCTTAGCGGAAACAATGAGCAGTTCTTC. This encodes CASRPDLSGNNEQFF.

V gene TRBV11-1 combines with J gene TRBJ2-7; D remains ambiguous. Germline assignment: CDR1 SGHAT and CDR2 FQDESV (reference sequence). This CDR3 has 14 residues. With 1 base removed from V and 3 bases from J, the gap between germline ends came to 10 bases. This chain's CDR3 is CASSLELGFYEQYF. The CDR3 DNA reads TGTGCCAGCAGCTTAGAACTGGGTTTCTACGAGCAGTACTTC.

This clonotype was picked up a small number of times. This CDR3 is CASSLASFSGANVLTF. The CDR3 region has the DNA TGCGCCAGCAGCTTGGCGTCGTTCTCTGGGGCCAACGTCCTGACTTTC. The gene calls are TRBV5-1 and TRBJ2-6; D uncertain. Trimming removed 0 bases at V and 0 bases at J, with 7 bases between. Germline assignment: CDR1 SGHRS and CDR2 YFSETQ. The CDR3 is 16 amino acids. Drawing the rest from reference TRBV5-1 and TRBJ2-6, the complete variable domain is KAGVTQTPRYLIKTRGQQVTLSCSPISGHRSVSWYQQTPGQGLQFLFEYFSETQRNKGNFPGRFSGRQFSNSRSEMNVSTLELGDSALYLCASSLASFSGANVLTFGAGSRLTVL.

This clonotype was observed a few times. V gene TRBV29-1 combines with J gene TRBJ2-3; D call uncertain. This CDR3 region has 12 residues. Germline V lookup: CDR1 SQVTM, CDR2 ANQGSEA. V was pared by 4 bases and J by 6 bases, with 11 bases between. The CDR3 reads CSVASAYDTQYF. CDR3 DNA sequence: TGCAGCGTTGCGTCAGCATATGATACGCAGTATTTT.

The chain recombines TRBV5-6 with TRBJ1-1; D possibly corresponds to TRBD1 (5 bases). The CDR3 is made up of 14 amino acids. V was shortened by 2 bases and J by 1 base, with 9 bases between the two germline ends. CDR1 is SGHDT, CDR2 YYEEEE, per germline. The CDR3 loop is CASSFLQGNTEAFF. CDR3 bases: TGTGCCAGCAGCTTTTTGCAGGGGAACACTGAAGCTTTCTTT. The whole variable domain, remainder taken from reference TRBV5-6 and TRBJ1-1, is DAGVTQSPTHLIKTRGQQVTLRCSPKSGHDTVSWYQQALGQGPQFIFQYYEEEERQRGNFPDRFSGHQFPNYSSELNVNALLLGDSALYLCASSFLQGNTEAFFGQGTRLTVV.

This rearrangement joins TRBV9 to TRBJ2-3; TRBD1 aligns across 9 bases. The CDR3 is 15 residues long. V trimming: 3 bases; J trimming: 1 base; junction bases outside the gene matches: 3. CDR1 SGDLS and CDR2 YYNGEE come from the germline V gene. CDR3: CASSARTGGTDTQYF. CDR3 nucleotides: TGTGCCAGCAGCGCAAGGACAGGGGGCACAGATACGCAGTATTTT. Together with reference TRBV9 and TRBJ2-3, the CDR3 gives the full variable domain: DSGVTQTPKHLITATGQRVTLRCSPRSGDLSVYWYQQSLDQGLQFLIQYYNGEERAKGNILERFSAQQFPDLHSELNLSSLELGDSALYFCASSARTGGTDTQYFGPGTRLTVL.

The chain uses TRBV11-2 and TRBJ1-4, with D possibly being TRBD1 (5 bases). V dropped 1 base and J dropped 7 bases, with 10 bases sitting between them. This CDR3 has 14 amino acids. Germline V lookup: CDR1 SGHAT, CDR2 FQNNGV. This chain's CDR3 is CASSLGREGEKLFF. In nucleotides, the CDR3 is TGTGCCAGCAGCTTAGGCAGGGAAGGTGAAAAACTGTTTTTT.

The chain links TRBV3-1 to TRBJ2-1, with D tentatively TRBD2 (6 bases). The V and J ends lost 1 base and 9 bases respectively, with 7 bases between them. Germline V gene sequence: CDR1 LGHDT, CDR2 YNNKEL (reference sequence). This CDR3 is built from 12 residues. The CDR3 sequence: CASSQGEVEQFF. The DNA of the CDR3 is TGTGCCAGCAGCCAAGGGGAGGTTGAGCAGTTCTTC.

Ten or more counts support this clonotype. The rearrangement joins TRBV13 to TRBJ1-1; D perhaps matches TRBD1 (6 bases). V lost 4 bases to trimming and J lost 0 bases, with 12 bases between them. The CDR3 runs 15 residues. Germline CDR1 and CDR2: PRHDT and FYEKMQ (reference sequence). Written as DNA, the CDR3 is TGTGCCAGCAGCTATCAGGGGCGCATGAACACTGAAGCTTTCTTT. Its translation: CASSYQGRMNTEAFF. The full variable domain, completed using reference TRBV13 and TRBJ1-1, is AAGVIQSPRHLIKEKRETATLKCYPIPRHDTVYWYQQGPGQDPQFLISFYEKMQSDKGSIPDRFSAQQFSDYHSELNMSSLELGDSALYFCASSYQGRMNTEAFFGQGTRLTVV.

The chain recombines TRBV20-1 with TRBJ2-7; no firm D call. The germline V gene has CDR1 DFQATT and CDR2 SNEGSKA (reference sequence). CDR3 length: 14 amino acids. V was pared by 6 bases and J by 3 bases, with 18 bases between. CDR3 sequence: CSARDESRLYEQYF. CDR3 bases: TGCAGTGCCCGAGATGAGTCAAGGCTCTACGAGCAGTACTTC.

This clonotype was picked up a small number of times. The chain carries TRBV5-1 and TRBJ2-3, with 12 bases identical to TRBD2. Germline assignment: CDR1 SGHRS and CDR2 YFSETQ. This CDR3 spans 16 amino acids. With 3 bases clipped from V and 3 bases from J, the junction kept 5 bases outside the gene matches. In DNA, the CDR3 is TGCGCCAGCAGCTCCCGGACTAGCGGGGCTACAGATACGCAGTATTTT. Translated, it gives CASSSRTSGATDTQYF.

The DNA of the CDR3 is TGTGCCAGCGGGGAGCAGGGGGCCCTGGAGACCCAGTACTTC. Residues: CASGEQGALETQYF. V is TRBV6-2 or TRBV6-3 and J is TRBJ2-5; 8 bases are shared with TRBD1. Germline CDR1 and CDR2: MNHEY and SVGEGT. The CDR3 contains 14 residues. V shed 8 bases and J 5 bases; nucleotides not matched to a gene: 10.

This clonotype was counted at least ten times. V is TRBV20-1 and J is TRBJ2-7, with 7 bases fitting TRBD1. This CDR3 comprises 15 residues. Per the germline V gene, CDR1 is DFQATT and CDR2 is SNEGSKA (reference sequence). Trimming at V came to 0 bases and at J to 0 bases, leaving 5 bases not matched to a gene. The CDR3 sequence: CSARDQTGISYEQYF. The CDR3 DNA is TGCAGTGCTAGAGATCAGACAGGGATCTCCTACGAGCAGTACTTC.

The table lists this clonotype with many counts. The V and J genes are TRBV15 and TRBJ2-1; D not certain. The germline V and J ends were trimmed by 0 bases and 3 bases, with 6 bases remaining between them. Looked up from germline, CDR1 is LNHNV and CDR2 is YYDKDF (reference sequence). The CDR3 loop spans 14 amino acids. The CDR3 region has the DNA TGTGCCACCAGCAGAGATACCAGCTACAATGAGCAGTTCTTC. Amino acid sequence: CATSRDTSYNEQFF.

Comment on this clonotype: One end of the junction does not line up with germline, which may come from a read error. V is TRBV12-3 or TRBV12-4 and J is TRBJ2-5, with 7 bases identical to TRBD2. The CDR3 consists of 13 residues. CDR3 region: CASSLAGRTSISF. CDR3 nucleotides: TGTGCCAGCAGTTTAGCGGGAAGGACTAGTATCTCCTTC.

This clonotype has only a few counts. The genes are TRBV10-3 and TRBJ2-3; 10 bases are shared with TRBD2. CDR3 size: 15 residues. Germline V CDR1 and CDR2: ENHRY, SYGVKD. J lost 11 bases, V lost 2 bases, and 10 bases had no gene match. DNA of the CDR3: TGTGCCATCAGTGAGGGAACTAGCGGGGTCATACGGCAGTATTTT. This gives the protein CAISEGTSGVIRQYF.

The V gene is TRBV20-1, the J gene TRBJ2-1; D assignment may be TRBD1 or TRBD2 (6 bases each). V was clipped by 6 bases and J by 8 bases, with 11 bases between them. CDR3 size: 11 residues. Germline V gene lookup returns CDR1 DFQATT and CDR2 SNEGSKA (reference sequence). The CDR3 coding sequence is TGCAGTGCAGGGGGGCCGGATGAGCAGTTCTTC. Translated: CSAGGPDEQFF.

This clonotype was counted many times. The J gene is TRBJ2-3, the V gene TRBV3-1; the D gene is possibly TRBD1 (5 bases). CDR1 LGHDT and CDR2 YNNKEL come from the germline V gene (reference sequence). The germline V and J ends were trimmed by 4 bases and 2 bases, with 10 bases remaining between them. The CDR3 covers 14 residues. CDR3 DNA: TGTGCCAGCAGCCTGACAGTATTCACAGATACGCAGTATTTT. Amino acid sequence: CASSLTVFTDTQYF.

This clonotype showed up just a few times. Since the CDR3 does not end with the conserved phenylalanine or tryptophan, this likely comes from a read error. Because the CDR3's place on the DNA is in doubt, the DNA is left out and the CDR3 is given as listed by TCRdb. The chain combines TRBV6-1 with TRBJ2-5; TRBD1 is the table's D call, not checked against the DNA. The CDR3 is 11 residues long, ends included. Germline loops: CDR1 MNHNS, CDR2 SASEGT. The CDR3 is CASTSRGKITY.

This chain connects TRBV4-1 to TRBJ2-5; D may match TRBD1 or TRBD2 (5 bases each). Germline lookup yields CDR1 MGHRA and CDR2 YSYEKL. Trimming removed 0 bases at V and 2 bases at J, with 16 bases between. The CDR3 runs to 17 residues. The CDR3 DNA reads TGCGCCAGCAGCCAAGATTCCCAGGGAGTTGGGCAAGAGACCCAGTACTTC. This translates into CASSQDSQGVGQETQYF.

This chain joins TRBV11-2 and TRBJ2-1, with 7 bases identical to TRBD1. Germline V lookup: CDR1 SGHAT, CDR2 FQNNGV. Losses at the gene ends were 0 bases for V and 3 bases for J; bases not matched to a gene: 5. This CDR3 is 16 amino acids long. CDR3 DNA sequence: TGTGCCAGCAGCTTAGATAGAACAGGGGTCTACAATGAGCAGTTCTTC. Translating it yields CASSLDRTGVYNEQFF.

Of note for this clonotype: A much larger clone lies one base from this, so it may be a read error. The rearrangement joins TRBV10-3 to TRBJ1-1; D gene unclear. This CDR3 contains 13 residues. Deletions cut 6 bases from V and 1 base from J, with 9 bases between. CDR1 and CDR2 (germline): ENHRY, SYGVKD. DNA for the CDR3: TGTGCCATCAGCCCGATAGGGAACACTGAAGCTTTCTTT. It specifies CAISPIGNTEAFF.

This clonotype was counted between two and nine times. The chain recombines TRBV29-1 with TRBJ1-4, with D hard to call. This CDR3 has 11 amino acids. The V and J ends lost 6 bases and 12 bases respectively, with 14 bases between them. Germline CDR1 is SQVTM and CDR2 is ANQGSEA. CDR3 bases: TGCAGCGTGAGGGCGTCCGGGGAACTGTTTTTT. Residues: CSVRASGELFF.

This clonotype has a count of ten or more. The rearrangement uses TRBV7-2 and TRBJ2-4, with D tentatively TRBD1 or TRBD2 (5 bases each). Germline loops: CDR1 SGHTA, CDR2 FQGNSA. There are 15 residues in the CDR3. V gave up 4 bases and J gave up 3 bases, with 13 bases separating them. CDR3 sequence: CASSYGTGLKNIQYF. In nucleotides, the CDR3 is TGTGCCAGCAGCTACGGGACCGGCCTCAAAAACATTCAGTACTTC.

This clonotype was counted between two and nine times. CDR3 sequence: CASRGAGGGNTIYF. The CDR3 bases are TGTGCCAGCAGAGGCGCGGGTGGGGGAAACACCATATATTTT. The chain links TRBV12-3 or TRBV12-4 to TRBJ1-3; the D is unclear. Trimming left V 6 bases short and J 4 bases short, with 13 bases between. CDR3 length equals 14 residues.